These 27 T cell receptor beta chains share one sample of origin, sequenced in a study of early T cells in non-severe SARS-CoV-2 infection. TCRdb reanalysed the 5' RACE reads using MiXCR and keeps one entry per CDR3 protein. The repertoire holds tens of thousands of distinct CDR3 sequences, with approximately 15% as singletons. The sample consisted of whole blood, taken at baseline. These receptors all come from an adult who was a healthcare worker with PCR-confirmed SARS-CoV-2 infection or an uninfected control (not recorded which).

This clonotype was recorded many times. The CDR3 spells CASSLAGGRNTGELFF. The DNA for the CDR3 is TGTGCCAGCAGTTTAGCGGGAGGGCGAAACACCGGGGAGCTGTTTTTT. The chain joins TRBV12-3 or TRBV12-4 to TRBJ2-2, with 7 bases that match TRBD2. The V segment lost 0 bases and the J segment 2 bases; nucleotides outside the gene matches: 3. This CDR3 has 16 residues.

In this sample, this clonotype turned up many times. J is TRBJ1-5 and V is TRBV12-3 or TRBV12-4; no clear D. V dropped 5 bases and J dropped 4 bases, with 9 bases sitting between them. The CDR3 extends over 13 amino acids. In DNA form, the CDR3 reads TGTGCCAGCAGTGGGTGGGAGAATCAGCCCCAGCATTTT. It specifies CASSGWENQPQHF.

The J gene is TRBJ2-2, the V gene TRBV11-2; D perhaps matches TRBD2 (7 bases). The germline CDR1 and CDR2 sequences are SGHAT and FQNNGV. This CDR3 contains 16 residues. V lost 4 bases to trimming and J lost 4 bases, with 16 bases between them. CDR3 loop: CASSSQGGIGTGELFF. CDR3 nucleotides: TGTGCCAGCAGCTCACAGGGAGGGATTGGCACCGGGGAGCTGTTTTTT. Full variable domain (rest looked up from reference TRBV11-2 and TRBJ2-2): EAGVAQSPRYKIIEKRQSVAFWCNPISGHATLYWYQQILGQGPKLLIQFQNNGVVDDSQLPKDRFSAERLKGVDSTLKIQPAKLEDSAVYLCASSSQGGIGTGELFFGEGSRLTVL.

This chain joins TRBV4-1 and TRBJ2-5; D is possibly TRBD2 (6 bases). This CDR3 is built from 16 residues. The V end was cut by 1 base, the J end by 6 bases, with 18 bases between. Germline lookup yields CDR1 MGHRA and CDR2 YSYEKL. This CDR3 reads CASSQATAGLEKTQYF. The CDR3 region has the DNA TGCGCCAGCAGCCAAGCGACAGCGGGCCTGGAGAAGACCCAGTACTTC.

This clonotype was picked up many times. CDR3 sequence: CASSSSRGGYYEQYF. The CDR3 DNA sequence: TGTGCCAGCAGTTCATCCCGGGGGGGGTACTACGAGCAGTACTTC. The rearrangement uses TRBV28 and TRBJ2-7; 8 bases are a match to TRBD2. V lost 4 bases to trimming and J lost 3 bases; unmatched junction nucleotides: 8. The germline CDR1 and CDR2 sequences are MDHEN and SYDVKM. The CDR3 is made up of 15 amino acids.

The chain is built from TRBV5-1 and TRBJ2-2, with D unclear. This CDR3 has 14 residues. The germline gives CDR1 SGHRS, CDR2 YFSETQ. Trimming removed 1 base from V and 6 bases from J, with 10 bases in between. This chain's CDR3 is CASSLQGSAGELFF. CDR3 DNA: TGCGCCAGCAGCTTGCAAGGTTCCGCCGGGGAGCTGTTTTTT. The full variable domain, completed using reference TRBV5-1 and TRBJ2-2, is KAGVTQTPRYLIKTRGQQVTLSCSPISGHRSVSWYQQTPGQGLQFLFEYFSETQRNKGNFPGRFSGRQFSNSRSEMNVSTLELGDSALYLCASSLQGSAGELFFGEGSRLTVL.

This clonotype was found many times. J is TRBJ2-3 and V is TRBV3-1; no firm D call. V lost 1 base, J lost 5 bases, and 4 bases lay in between. The CDR3 spans 12 residues. Germline V gives CDR1 LGHDT, CDR2 YNNKEL (reference sequence). The chain's CDR3 is CASSQVLDTQYF. In nucleotides, the CDR3 is TGTGCCAGCAGCCAAGTGCTAGATACGCAGTATTTT.

As for this clonotype: A much bigger clone sits one base away, suggesting this may be a read error. The CDR3 bases are TGTGCCATCAGTGAACGCGGGGCCAGCATTGAAGCTTTCTTT. It is translated as CAISERGASIEAFF. V gene TRBV10-3 combines with J gene TRBJ1-1; perhaps TRBD1 as D (5 bases). Germline V lookup: CDR1 ENHRY, CDR2 SYGVKD. Trimming took 3 bases from V and 7 from J, leaving 15 bases between them. CDR3 length: 14 residues.

This clonotype was detected a few times. This chain uses TRBV10-1 with TRBJ2-3; TRBD2 matches 13 bases. Looked up from germline, CDR1 is WNHNN and CDR2 is SYGVQD (reference sequence). The CDR3 runs 16 residues. V shed 2 bases and J 2 bases; nucleotides not matched to a gene: 1. The CDR3 nucleotides are TGCGCCAGCAGTGAGGGACTAGCGGGAGCCACAGATACGCAGTATTTT. Translating gives CASSEGLAGATDTQYF.

This clonotype was seen many times. The chain couples TRBV5-4 to TRBJ2-1, with D perhaps TRBD2 (5 bases). Germline V gene lookup returns CDR1 SGHNT and CDR2 YYREEE (reference sequence). V shed 2 bases and J shed 5 bases, with 11 bases lying between them. This CDR3 has 14 residues. In DNA, the CDR3 is TGTGCCAGCAGCTTCAGGACTCAGAACAATGAGCAGTTCTTC. Its translation: CASSFRTQNNEQFF.

This clonotype came up a few times. The chain is built from TRBV11-2 and TRBJ2-1; D is ambiguous. The CDR3 extends over 15 amino acids. Per germline, CDR1 SGHAT and CDR2 FQNNGV. V dropped 5 bases and J dropped 0 bases, with 11 bases sitting between them. The chain's CDR3 is CASSETQSSYNEQFF. In DNA form, the CDR3 reads TGTGCCAGCAGCGAAACCCAGAGCTCCTACAATGAGCAGTTCTTC.

The chain combines TRBV7-6 with TRBJ2-2; D remains unclear. The CDR3 length is 14 residues. V lost 1 base to trimming and J lost 8 bases, with 11 bases between them. Germline V gene lookup returns CDR1 SGHVS and CDR2 FNYEAQ. Written as DNA, the CDR3 is TGTGCCAGCAGCTTAGGGACCGTCGGAGGGGAGCTGTTTTTT. It specifies CASSLGTVGGELFF.

This clonotype showed up many times. The gene calls are TRBV27 and TRBJ2-1; 9 nucleotides agree with TRBD1. There are 16 residues in the CDR3. V was clipped by 5 bases and J by 4 bases; unmatched bases: 9. Germline CDR1 and CDR2: MNHEY and SMNVEV (reference sequence). In nucleotides, the CDR3 is TGTGCCAGCAGTCTTTCCGGGACAGGGTTATACAATGAGCAGTTCTTC. This gives the protein CASSLSGTGLYNEQFF.

The V and J genes are TRBV11-2 and TRBJ2-7, with a possible D match to TRBD1 (6 bases). CDR1 is SGHAT, CDR2 FQNNGV, per germline. Trimming took off 3 bases at V and 6 bases at J, with 18 bases between the two ends. The CDR3 contains 15 residues. CDR3 loop: CASSFQGTTYLEQYF. CDR3 bases: TGTGCCAGCAGCTTTCAAGGGACAACGTATCTCGAGCAGTACTTC.

The gene calls are TRBV28 and TRBJ2-1, with TRBD2 identical over 7 bases. The CDR3 totals 15 residues. CDR1 is MDHEN and CDR2 is SYDVKM in the germline V gene. Trimming removed 5 bases from V and 5 bases from J; junction bases left unmatched: 9. The CDR3 loop is CASSPPGLQNNEQFF. Here the CDR3 DNA reads TGTGCCAGCAGTCCACCGGGACTACAGAACAATGAGCAGTTCTTC.

The chain uses TRBV6-6 and TRBJ1-1; D is undetermined. Germline CDR1 MNHNY, CDR2 SVGAGI (reference sequence). Trimming shortened V by 6 bases and J by 0 bases, and 8 bases separated the two germline ends. The CDR3 sequence is 13 residues long. CDR3 region: CASSSQVNTEAFF. The DNA for the CDR3 is TGTGCCAGCAGCAGTCAGGTGAACACTGAAGCTTTCTTT.

CDR3 nucleotides: TGTGCCAGCTCACCACAGATAGGGTACAATGAGCAGTTCTTC. Translating it yields CASSPQIGYNEQFF. This sequence joins TRBV18 and TRBJ2-1; D not certain. CDR3 length equals 14 residues. V dropped 1 base and J dropped 4 bases, with 8 bases sitting between them. The V gene's germline CDR1 is KGHSH and CDR2 LQKENI.

The chain carries TRBV6-5 and TRBJ1-2; the D gene is possibly TRBD1 (6 bases). V shed 2 bases and J shed 1 base, with 11 bases lying between them. The length of the CDR3 is 15 residues. CDR1 and CDR2 from the germline V gene are MNHEY and SVGAGI. The DNA for the CDR3 is TGTGCCAGCAGTTACGGGGGGGCTCTTAACTATGGCTACACCTTC. Encoded protein: CASSYGGALNYGYTF.

V gene TRBV6-4 combines with J gene TRBJ2-1; D ambiguous. The ends were cut back, 5 bases at V and 2 bases at J, with 19 bases in the middle. The CDR3 extends over 17 amino acids. Germline loops: CDR1 MRHNA, CDR2 SNTAGT. The DNA of the CDR3 is TGTGCCAGCAGTATAGCCCCCTTAGTTTCAACCTACAATGAGCAGTTCTTC. This translates into CASSIAPLVSTYNEQFF.

This clonotype was recorded many times. V is TRBV7-2 and J is TRBJ1-1; no clear D gene. Germline lookup yields CDR1 SGHTA and CDR2 FQGNSA. V was trimmed by 8 bases and J by 2 bases, leaving 12 bases between them. CDR3 length equals 13 residues. The CDR3 DNA reads as TGTGCCAGCTCACCAGGACGAAACACTGAAGCTTTCTTT. The encoded protein is CASSPGRNTEAFF.

This chain joins TRBV28 and TRBJ2-7, with D tentatively TRBD2 (7 bases). CDR3 length equals 15 residues. V was cut by 5 bases and J by 5 bases, with 19 bases left in between. The V gene's germline CDR1 is MDHEN and CDR2 SYDVKM. The CDR3 region is CASSAPGGGRDEQYF. The DNA of the CDR3 is TGTGCCAGCAGTGCGCCTGGGGGGGGCAGGGACGAGCAGTACTTC. The complete variable domain, with remaining parts taken from reference TRBV28 and TRBJ2-7, reads DVKVTQSSRYLVKRTGEKVFLECVQDMDHENMFWYRQDPGLGLRLIYFSYDVKMKEKGDIPEGYSVSREKKERFSLILESASTNQTSMYLCASSAPGGGRDEQYFGPGTRLTVT.

The chain employs TRBV6-6 and TRBJ2-7; TRBD2 matches at 12 bases. The V gene end was trimmed by 0 bases and the J gene end by 0 bases; junction bases not matched to a gene: 9. Germline assignment: CDR1 MNHNY and CDR2 SVGAGI (reference sequence). This CDR3 contains 19 residues. CDR3 loop: CASSYSGLAGLRSSYEQYF. In DNA, the CDR3 is TGTGCCAGCAGTTACTCAGGACTAGCGGGACTAAGAAGCTCCTACGAGCAGTACTTC.

V usage is TRBV4-1 and J usage is TRBJ2-3; no clear D. Trimming shortened V by 3 bases and J by 2 bases, and 6 bases separated the two germline ends. Looked up from germline, CDR1 is MGHRA and CDR2 is YSYEKL. This CDR3 has 13 residues. CDR3 region: CASSQTLTDTQYF. CDR3 in DNA: TGCGCCAGCAGCCAGACCCTCACAGATACGCAGTATTTT.

This chain joins TRBV9 and TRBJ1-2; possible D gene TRBD1, 5 bases. Germline-derived CDR1 and CDR2 are SGDLS and YYNGEE. The CDR3 totals 15 residues. V lost 2 bases to trimming and J lost 3 bases, with 14 bases between them. CDR3 DNA sequence: TGTGCCAGCAGCGTTACAGGAGGCCTTGACTATGGCTACACCTTC. Protein sequence: CASSVTGGLDYGYTF.

The table lists this clonotype with many counts. The CDR3 DNA is TGTGCCAGCAGCCAACGCAGGGAAAGCAACGGGGAGCTGTTTTTT. It translates to CASSQRRESNGELFF. The chain has TRBV3-1 and TRBJ2-2, with D possibly matching TRBD1 (5 bases). Deletions cut 2 bases from V and 7 bases from J, with 14 bases between. Germline CDR1 reads LGHDT; CDR2 reads YNNKEL (reference sequence). The CDR3 spans 15 residues. The full variable domain, completed using reference TRBV3-1 and TRBJ2-2, is DTAVSQTPKYLVTQMGNDKSIKCEQNLGHDTMYWYKQDSKKFLKIMFSYNNKELIINETVPNRFSPKSPDKAHLNLHINSLELGDSAVYFCASSQRRESNGELFFGEGSRLTVL.

This clonotype was picked up many times. The chain carries TRBV19 and TRBJ2-6; TRBD2 matches at 11 bases. Losses at the gene ends were 7 bases for V and 2 bases for J; bases not matched to a gene: 4. Germline lookup yields CDR1 LNHDA and CDR2 SQIVND (reference sequence). CDR3 size: 16 residues. The CDR3 region is CASNLLAGAGANVLTF. In nucleotides, the CDR3 is TGTGCCAGTAATTTACTAGCGGGAGCTGGGGCCAACGTCCTGACTTTC.

In its sample, this clonotype was seen many times. This sequence joins TRBV7-6 and TRBJ2-1, with D perhaps given as TRBD1 or TRBD2 (5 bases each). Trimming shortened V by 6 bases and J by 4 bases, and 13 bases separated the two germline ends. CDR3 length: 14 amino acids. Germline V gene lookup returns CDR1 SGHVS and CDR2 FNYEAQ. DNA of the CDR3: TGTGCCAGCAGTTCAGTCGGGACGTACAATGAGCAGTTCTTC. This sequence encodes CASSSVGTYNEQFF.